The 3 T cell receptor beta chains listed next were all sequenced from one sample in a study of blood T cell repertoires in COVID-19. Data came from immunoSEQ multiplex PCR; TCRdb stores just in-frame clones and leaves some out. The table includes 35,000 to 50,000 clones, 87% detected once. Source material: peripheral blood. The receptors were gathered from a man in his fifties or sixties with active COVID-19.

On this clone itself: Its ends do not fully match the called genes, so a read error is possible. V is TRBV7-9 and J is TRBJ1-1, with D possibly being TRBD1 (6 bases). This CDR3 comprises 10 residues. CDR1 is SEHNR and CDR2 is FQNEAQ in the germline V gene (reference sequence). The CDR3 DNA is TGTGCCAGCAGCGAGGGGGTCCCCATTTTT. It yields the protein CASSEGVPIF.

This chain connects TRBV5-1 to TRBJ1-4; the match to TRBD1 covers 8 bases. CDR3 size: 15 residues. After removal of 1 base from V and 6 bases from J, the junction contained 5 bases not matched to a gene. CDR1 is SGHRS, CDR2 YFSETQ, per germline. In nucleotides, the CDR3 is TGCGCCAGCAGCTTGCAGGGGGCGCCTGATGAAAAACTGTTTTTT. Encoded protein: CASSLQGAPDEKLFF.

This clone turned up a few times. CDR3 in DNA: TGTGCCAGCAGCTTAGGAAATTCCAGGGAGCCCCAGCATTTT. It translates to CASSLGNSREPQHF. This chain joins TRBV7-9 and TRBJ1-5, with D possibly being TRBD1 (5 bases). The CDR3 has 14 amino acids. V shed 1 base and J shed 8 bases, with 12 bases lying between them. Germline V lookup: CDR1 SEHNR, CDR2 FQNEAQ (reference sequence).